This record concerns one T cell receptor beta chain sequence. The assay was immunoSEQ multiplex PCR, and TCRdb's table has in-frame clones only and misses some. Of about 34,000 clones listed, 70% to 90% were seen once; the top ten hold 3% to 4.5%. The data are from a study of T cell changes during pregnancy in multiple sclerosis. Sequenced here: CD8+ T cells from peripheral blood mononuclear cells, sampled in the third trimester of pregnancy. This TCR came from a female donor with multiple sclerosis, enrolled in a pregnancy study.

The DNA for the CDR3 is TGTGCCAGCAGCTCGGAGGGGTTAGTGAACACTGAAGCTTTCTTT. Encoded protein: CASSSEGLVNTEAFF. The rearrangement uses TRBV5-4 and TRBJ1-1, with D tentatively TRBD1 (5 bases). CDR1 and CDR2 from the germline V gene are SGHNT and YYREEE (reference sequence). V dropped 3 bases and J dropped 0 bases, with 12 bases sitting between them. The CDR3 consists of 15 residues.